The T cell receptor (beta chain) described here comes from a study of blood T cells in healthy people across ages. The CDR3 has 14 residues. Germline-derived CDR1 and CDR2 are SGHRS and YFSETQ. V was shortened by 0 bases and J by 2 bases, with 7 bases between the two germline ends. A second PCR of roughly 7 to 11 cycles used a sample-barcoded 5' primer and a J-beta primer mix. Every cDNA molecule bore a tag from a template-switch adaptor containing 12 random nucleotides. Using its own MiXCR run on the 5' RACE reads, TCRdb lists one record per CDR3 protein. Of fewer than 1,000,000 distinct CDR3 sequences in the sample, 40% to 50% were seen once.

The clonotype was recovered from a man aged 55-75 years in good health. The chain links TRBV5-1 to TRBJ2-3; D gene ambiguous. Sequences were obtained from blood. In nucleotides, the CDR3 is TGCGCCAGCAGCTTGGCCGGGTTCACAGATACGCAGTATTTT. Amino acids: CASSLAGFTDTQYF.